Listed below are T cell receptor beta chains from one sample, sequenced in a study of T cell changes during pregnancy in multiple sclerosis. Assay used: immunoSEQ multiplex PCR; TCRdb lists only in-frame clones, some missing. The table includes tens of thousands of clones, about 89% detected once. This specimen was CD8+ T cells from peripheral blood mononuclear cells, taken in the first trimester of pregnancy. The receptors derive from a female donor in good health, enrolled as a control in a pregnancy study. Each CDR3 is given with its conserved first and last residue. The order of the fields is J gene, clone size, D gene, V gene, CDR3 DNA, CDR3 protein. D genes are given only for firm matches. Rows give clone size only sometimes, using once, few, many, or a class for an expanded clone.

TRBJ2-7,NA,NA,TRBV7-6,TGTGCCAGCAGCTTAGTAACAGGAAATGACTACGAGCAGTACTTC,CASSLVTGNDYEQYF
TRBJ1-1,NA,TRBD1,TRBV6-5,TGTGCCAGCAGTTACTCGACAGGGCTGGAAGCTTTCTTT,CASSYSTGLEAFF
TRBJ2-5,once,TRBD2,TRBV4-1,TGCGCCAGCAGCCAAGGACTAGCTCCTCGGGAGACCCAGTACTTC,CASSQGLAPRETQYF
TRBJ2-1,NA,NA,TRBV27,TGTGCCAGCCAGACAGACTACAATGAGCAGTTCTTC,CASQTDYNEQFF
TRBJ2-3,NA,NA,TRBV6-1,TGTGCCAGCAGTGAACCGCTAGCGAGAGAGGGGTCTTTCACAGATACGCAGTATTTT,CASSEPLAREGSFTDTQYF
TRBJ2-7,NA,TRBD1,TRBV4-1,TGCGCCAGCAGCCAAGAGACAGGGGGCTACGAGCAGTACTTC,CASSQETGGYEQYF
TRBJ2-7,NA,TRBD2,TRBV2,TGTGCCAGCAGCGCTAGCGGCTACTACGAGCAGTACTTC,CASSASGYYEQYF
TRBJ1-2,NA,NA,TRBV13,TGTGCCAGCAGCCCTAGGGGGAACTATGGCTACACCTTC,CASSPRGNYGYTF
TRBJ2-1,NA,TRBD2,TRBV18,TGTGCCAGCTCACTCGGACTAGCGGGGTCCTACAATGAGCAGTTCTTC,CASSLGLAGSYNEQFF
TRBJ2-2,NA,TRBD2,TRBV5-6,TGTGCCAGCATAGCGGGGGCCTATTCGAACACCGGGGAGCTGTTTTTT,CASIAGAYSNTGELFF
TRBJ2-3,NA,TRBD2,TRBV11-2,TGTGCCAGCAGCTTATGGGGTAGCGGGGGCAGCACAGATACGCAGTATTTT,CASSLWGSGGSTDTQYF
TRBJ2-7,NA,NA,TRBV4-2,TGTGCCAGCAGCCAAGATTACAGGTCAATGCGCTTC,CASSQDYRSMRF
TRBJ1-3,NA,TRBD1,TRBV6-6,TGTGCCAGCAGTTACCCCGGACAGGGGCCGGGAAACACCATATATTTT,CASSYPGQGPGNTIYF
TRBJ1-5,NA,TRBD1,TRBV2,TGTGCCAGCAGCGAAGGACAGGGGGCCGGCCAGCCCCAGCATTTT,CASSEGQGAGQPQHF
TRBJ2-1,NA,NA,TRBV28,TGTGCCAGCAGTACCCGACAGAGCTCCTACAATGAGCAGTTCTTC,CASSTRQSSYNEQFF
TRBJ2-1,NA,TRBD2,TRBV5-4,TGTGCCAGCAGCCCGGGACTAGCGGGGTTAGGGTATGAGCAGTTCTTC,CASSPGLAGLGYEQFF
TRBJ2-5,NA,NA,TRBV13,TGTGCCAGCAGCTTAGGGACACGCCAAGAGACCCAGTACTTC,CASSLGTRQETQYF
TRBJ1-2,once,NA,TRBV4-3,TGCGCCAGCAGCCAAGTCCTAGGGGATAACTATGGCTACACCTTC,CASSQVLGDNYGYTF
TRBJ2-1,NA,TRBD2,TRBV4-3,TGCGCCAGCAGCCAAGATCGCGGGAGCTACAATGAGCAGTTCTTC,CASSQDRGSYNEQFF
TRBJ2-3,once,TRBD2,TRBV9,TGTGCCAGCAGCGAAAGACTAGCGGGCTACACAGATACGCAGTATTTT,CASSERLAGYTDTQYF
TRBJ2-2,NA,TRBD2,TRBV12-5,TGTGCTAGTGGGGCCGGGGGGAGCACCGGGGAGCTGTTTTTT,CASGAGGSTGELFF
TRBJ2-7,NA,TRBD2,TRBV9,TGTGCCAGCAGCGTAGGGAGCGGGGGCTACGAGCAGTACTTC,CASSVGSGGYEQYF
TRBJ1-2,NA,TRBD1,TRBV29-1,TGCAGCGTAGGAATGACAGGGGGCGGCTATGGCTACACCTTC,CSVGMTGGGYGYTF
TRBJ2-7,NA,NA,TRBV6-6,TGTGCCAGCAGCCTACTGGGTTCAGGGGCCAGCCACGAGCAGTACTTC,CASSLLGSGASHEQYF
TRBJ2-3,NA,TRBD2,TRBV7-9,TGTGCCAGCAGCAAGACTAGCACGAGGGCAGATACGCAGTATTTT,CASSKTSTRADTQYF
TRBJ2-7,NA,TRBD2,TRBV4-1,TGCGCCAGCAGCCAGGGACTAGCGGAATACGAGCAGTACTTC,CASSQGLAEYEQYF
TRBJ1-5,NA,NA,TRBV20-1,TGCAGTGCGGGGGCCAATCAGCCCCAGCATTTT,CSAGANQPQHF
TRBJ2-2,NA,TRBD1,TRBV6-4,TGTGCCAGCAGTCCGGGACAGGGGGCCGGGGAGCTGTTTTTT,CASSPGQGAGELFF
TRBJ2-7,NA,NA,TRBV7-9,TGTGCCAGCAGCTTAGCTTCTCAGTTGGCCTACGAGCAGTACTTC,CASSLASQLAYEQYF
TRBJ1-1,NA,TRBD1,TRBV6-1,TGTGCCACCCAGGGGGCCCGAGGGGGCACTGAAGCTTTCTTT,CATQGARGGTEAFF
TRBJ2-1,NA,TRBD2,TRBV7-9,TGTGCCAGCAGCTTGAGTAGCGGGGGGGCAAAGGAGCAGTTCTTC,CASSLSSGGAKEQFF
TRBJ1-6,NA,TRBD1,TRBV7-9,TGTGCCAGCAGCTTAACAGGGACAGGAAATTCACCCCTCCACTTT,CASSLTGTGNSPLHF
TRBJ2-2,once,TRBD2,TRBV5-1,TGCGCCAGCAGCTTGGATCCTGGGAGCGGGGGGACTGGGGAGCTGTTTTTT,CASSLDPGSGGTGELFF
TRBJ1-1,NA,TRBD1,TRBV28,TGTGCCAGCAGTTCACTACAGGGGGCTAAATCTGAAGCTTTCTTT,CASSSLQGAKSEAFF
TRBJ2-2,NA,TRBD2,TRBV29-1,TGCAGCGTGTTACTTAGCGGGAGGGCCAAGGGGGAGCTGTTTTTT,CSVLLSGRAKGELFF
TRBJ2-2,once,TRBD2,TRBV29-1,TGCAGCGTTGAATGGGGGGGAAACGGGGAGCTGTTTTTT,CSVEWGGNGELFF
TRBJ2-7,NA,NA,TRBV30,TGTGCCTGGAAAGGCCCAGGCTACGAGCAGTACTTC,CAWKGPGYEQYF
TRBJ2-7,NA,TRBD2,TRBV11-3,TGTGCCAGCAGCTTAACCGGGGGGAGCCCCTACGAGCAGTACTTC,CASSLTGGSPYEQYF
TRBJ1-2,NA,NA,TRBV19,TGTGCCATTAAAAGTCTAGCAGGCGGCTACACCTTC,CAIKSLAGGYTF
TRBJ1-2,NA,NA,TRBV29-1,TGCAGCGTTCGGGACCCTGCGGGGTATGGCTACACCTTC,CSVRDPAGYGYTF
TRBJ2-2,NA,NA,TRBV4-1,TGCGCCAGCAGCCAAGCTCGGGCCGGGGAGCTGTTTTTT,CASSQARAGELFF
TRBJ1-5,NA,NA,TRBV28,TGTGCCAGCAGTATAGGGGAATCTCAGCCCCAGCATTTT,CASSIGESQPQHF
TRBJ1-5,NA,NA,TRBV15,TGTGCCACCAGCAGAGCCCGGGGTTATCAGCCCCAGCATTTT,CATSRARGYQPQHF
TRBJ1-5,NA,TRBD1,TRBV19,TGTGCCAGTACTACCGGGACAGGGAACAATCAGCCCCAGCATTTT,CASTTGTGNNQPQHF
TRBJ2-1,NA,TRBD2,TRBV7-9,TGTGCCAGCAGTCCCGCGTCTAGCGGGAGGGTCAATGAGCAGTTCTTC,CASSPASSGRVNEQFF
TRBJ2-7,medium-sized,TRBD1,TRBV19,TGTGCCAGTAGTATAGTCGGGACAGGGGGCGTCGAGCAGTACTTC,CASSIVGTGGVEQYF
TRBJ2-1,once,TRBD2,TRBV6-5,TGTGCCAGCACTTCGGGGGGGCTAGCGGGCAATGAGCAGTTCTTC,CASTSGGLAGNEQFF
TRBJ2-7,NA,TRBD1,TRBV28,TGTGCCAGCAGTTTTCGGGACAGGGAGGACGAGCAGTACTTC,CASSFRDREDEQYF